The sequence of this T cell receptor beta chain was determined in a study of blood T cells in healthy people across ages. CDR3 length: 17 amino acids. V was clipped by 5 bases and J by 5 bases, with 24 bases between them. In germline, CDR1 is SGHTA, CDR2 FQGNSA. This clonotype was counted only a few times. Its antigen is unidentified. A sample-barcoded 5' primer and a J-beta primer mix were used in a second PCR of roughly 7 to 11 cycles. Each sample provided no less than 3 million CDR3-containing paired-end reads. TCRdb passed the 5' RACE reads through MiXCR, listing each CDR3 protein once. In the table there are around 1,800,000 distinct CDR3 sequences, about two fifths of which are singletons. General study points: The study lacked donor CMV status, which possibly confounded expanded clonotype changes. TCR beta diversity per million T cells fell roughly linearly with age.

Material: blood. This clonotype originated in a human donor in good health. This chain links TRBV7-2 with TRBJ1-2; perhaps TRBD1 as D (5 bases). This CDR3 is CASSPNQGFVGFYGYTF. The CDR3, as DNA: TGTGCCAGCAGCCCAAATCAGGGATTTGTCGGCTTTTATGGCTACACCTTC.